Listed below are T cell receptor beta chains from one sample, sequenced in a study of T cell repertoires in cytomegalovirus infection. TCRdb called the reads again in MiXCR, with one record for every CDR3 protein. The sample includes over 250,000 distinct CDR3 sequences, about 25% of them seen just once. Sequencing used PBMCs. The receptors come from a human donor in good health (CMV status not recorded). Some clones in this sample may be carry-over from other donors' samples. The CDR3 runs from the conserved cysteine through the conserved F or W. A D gene is named only where the DNA matches it firmly. Rows give clone size only sometimes, using once, few, many, or a class for an expanded clone.

J gene	D gene	clone size	V gene	CDR3 DNA	CDR3 protein
TRBJ1-6	.	.	TRBV6-5	TGTGCCAGCAGTGAGCCCACAGGGTTGGCTTCACCCCTCCACTTT	CASSEPTGLASPLHF
TRBJ1-4	.	few	TRBV4-1	TGCGCCAGCAGCCGAGTACCTTCGACTAATGAAAAACTGTTTTTT	CASSRVPSTNEKLFF
TRBJ2-7	.	few	TRBV12-3/TRBV12-4	TGTGCCAGCAGTTTAATGACCAGGGCCGAGCAGTACTTC	CASSLMTRAEQYF
TRBJ1-3	TRBD1	.	TRBV29-1	TGCAGTTTTCTCCTACGACAGGGATCGGGAAACACCATATATTTT	CSFLLRQGSGNTIYF
TRBJ2-7	TRBD1	few	TRBV5-5	TGTGCCAGCAGCGCCCCAACAGGGGTAGGCTACGAGCAGTACTTC	CASSAPTGVGYEQYF
TRBJ1-1	TRBD1	few	TRBV6-5	TGTGCCAGCAGTTACGCGAAACAGGGGACTGAAGCTTTCTTT	CASSYAKQGTEAFF
TRBJ2-1	.	.	TRBV6-8	TGTGCCAGCAGTCAGGGACTCCTCGAGTGGGAACATGAGCAGTTCTTC	CASSQGLLEWEHEQFF
TRBJ2-3	TRBD2	.	TRBV10-3	TGTGCCACCCGGACTAGCAGGGCAGATACGCAGTATTTT	CATRTSRADTQYF
TRBJ1-3	.	.	TRBV29-1	TGCAGCGTCAAACGGGACTCTGGAAACACCATATATTTT	CSVKRDSGNTIYF
TRBJ2-2	.	.	TRBV19	TGTGCCAGTAGTACTCTTTTGGAGGTTGTGAACACCGGGGAGCTGTTTTTT	CASSTLLEVVNTGELFF
TRBJ2-2	TRBD1	.	TRBV11-2	TGTGCCAGCAGCTTCGGGACAGGGGGCTTCGGGGAGCTGTTTTTT	CASSFGTGGFGELFF
TRBJ2-1	TRBD1	many	TRBV28	TGTGCCAGCATCCCGGGGACAGGGTCGTTAGATGAGCAGTTCTTC	CASIPGTGSLDEQFF
TRBJ2-3	.	.	TRBV27	TGTGCCAGCAGTTTATCCTACGGAGATACGCAGTATTTT	CASSLSYGDTQYF
TRBJ2-1	TRBD1	many	TRBV7-6	TGTGCCAGCAGCTTCGGGACAGGGAAGGACAATGAGCAGTTCTTC	CASSFGTGKDNEQFF
TRBJ2-7	.	.	TRBV2	TGTGCCAGCAGTGAAACCTCTAGCGCTGGGGAGCAGTACTTC	CASSETSSAGEQYF
TRBJ2-7	.	.	TRBV12-3/TRBV12-4	TGTGCCAGCAGTCTTAACCCTGGCGGGACGAGCTCCTACGAGCAGTACTTC	CASSLNPGGTSSYEQYF
TRBJ1-1	.	few	TRBV6-2/TRBV6-3	TGTGCCAGCAGTTCTACAAACGGGTTGCTGAGAGCTTTCTTT	CASSSTNGLLRAFF
TRBJ2-3	.	.	TRBV29-1	TGCAGCGTCAGACGGGGGTTGGCAGATACGCAGTATTTT	CSVRRGLADTQYF
TRBJ2-7	TRBD2	.	TRBV5-3	TGTGCCAGCAGCTTGACTAGCGGGAGTGACGAGCAGTACTTC	CASSLTSGSDEQYF
TRBJ2-7	.	few	TRBV20-1	TGCAGTGCTAGAGGAAGCCAGGGGTTTCCCTACGAGCAGTACTTC	CSARGSQGFPYEQYF
TRBJ2-1	.	few	TRBV5-4	TGTGCCAGCAGCTCGCCCCCCACAGGACCGGGCCGTGAGCAGTTCTTC	CASSSPPTGPGREQFF
TRBJ2-7	TRBD1	.	TRBV7-2	TGTGCCAGCAGCTTAGGGCGGGTCGGTCAGGGGGCGTACGAGCAGTACTTC	CASSLGRVGQGAYEQYF
TRBJ1-1	TRBD1	.	TRBV27	TGTGCCAGCAGTTTTGACAGGGGGCGGTTTAATACTGAAGCTTTCTTT	CASSFDRGRFNTEAFF
TRBJ2-7	TRBD2	.	TRBV20-1	TGCAGTGCTAGTTTCTATCCCGTGGGGACTAGCGGGAGGATCAACGAGCAGTACTTC	CSASFYPVGTSGRINEQYF
TRBJ2-7	TRBD1	.	TRBV14	TGTGCCAGCAGCCAAGACCAGGGGGCGGTTGATGGGAAGCAGTACTTC	CASSQDQGAVDGKQYF
TRBJ1-6	.	few	TRBV20-1	TGCAGTGCTAGGCTGGGGGGCCCTAATTCACCCCTCCACTTT	CSARLGGPNSPLHF
TRBJ2-5	.	.	TRBV6-1	TGTGCCAGCAGCTCCCCCAGGGTACAAGAGACCCAGTACTTC	CASSSPRVQETQYF
TRBJ1-2	.	many	TRBV7-2	TGTGCCAGCAGCTATGAAACGGGCAGACCTAACTTC	CASSYETGRPNF
TRBJ2-1	.	few	TRBV7-2	TGTGCCAGCAGCCCCTATGTCAGGTATGGGAATGAGCAGTTCTTC	CASSPYVRYGNEQFF
TRBJ2-7	.	.	TRBV28	TGTGCCAGCAGGCGCGGGACTTTCAATAAGCAGTACTTC	CASRRGTFNKQYF
TRBJ2-2	.	many	TRBV28	TGTGCCAGCAGTTTAGGGGACCGCCTCGCCGGGGAGCTGTTTTTT	CASSLGDRLAGELFF
TRBJ2-3	TRBD2	.	TRBV7-2	TGTGCCAGCAGCACCGGGACTAGCGGGAGGGCCACAGATACGCAGTATTTT	CASSTGTSGRATDTQYF
TRBJ2-1	TRBD2	.	TRBV2	TGTGCCAGCCCGGGACTAGCGGGAGGGCGAGGGAATGAGCAGTTCTTC	CASPGLAGGRGNEQFF
TRBJ2-7	.	.	TRBV9	TGTGCCAGCAGTCGGACAGCAGCTACCTACGAGCAGTACTTC	CASSRTAATYEQYF
TRBJ2-5	.	.	TRBV20-1	TGCAGTGCTAGAGATATTCGGTCAGGGCGAGAGACCCAGTACTTC	CSARDIRSGRETQYF
TRBJ2-2	.	.	TRBV24-1	TGTGCCACCAGTGGTCTGGAAGGGGGGGCGAACACCGGGGAGCTGTTTTTT	CATSGLEGGANTGELFF
TRBJ2-3	.	.	TRBV12-3/TRBV12-4	TGTGCCAGCAGCCCACTTAGGTCACTGAGAGATACGCAGTATTTT	CASSPLRSLRDTQYF
TRBJ1-4	.	.	TRBV30	TGTGCCTGGAGTGTAATGGGAGTTGCAACTAATGAAAAACTGTTTTTT	CAWSVMGVATNEKLFF
TRBJ2-3	.	few	TRBV12-5	TGTGCTAGTGGTTTTTTTTCCAGGAGCACAGATACGCAGTATTTT	CASGFFSRSTDTQYF
TRBJ2-4	.	few	TRBV19	TGTGCCAGTAGTATCGCGACAGCTGCCAAAAACATTCAGTACTTC	CASSIATAAKNIQYF
TRBJ2-5	TRBD1	many	TRBV7-8	TGTGCCAGCAGCCCCCGGACAGGTATTGGAGAGACCCAGTACTTC	CASSPRTGIGETQYF
TRBJ2-3	.	.	TRBV4-3	TGCGCCAGCAGCGAAAGGGCGCTACACACAGATACGCAGTATTTT	CASSERALHTDTQYF
TRBJ1-2	TRBD1	few	TRBV5-1	TGCGCCAGCAGCCCCGAACTCCCGGGACAGGGGGATAATGGCTACACCTTC	CASSPELPGQGDNGYTF
TRBJ1-2	TRBD1	.	TRBV29-1	TGCAGCGTGGGACAGACTAACTATGGCTACACCTTC	CSVGQTNYGYTF
TRBJ2-3	TRBD2	once	TRBV28	TGTGCCAGCAGTTTATTCGGGAGGCTGAAGGAGCGGGGGGGCCATACGCAGTATTTC	CASSLFGRLKERGGHTQYF
TRBJ2-7	.	.	TRBV7-2	TGTGCCAGCCGCCGGGGACAAGTCTACGAGCAGTACTTC	CASRRGQVYEQYF